This T cell receptor beta chain derives from a study of cytomegalovirus exposure and HLA in healthy donors. This clone was counted only a few times. Antigen: not known. Study-wide results and caveats: The authors listed 164 TCR beta chains as cytomegalovirus-associated.

This CDR3 contains 15 residues. V lost 1 base, J lost 6 bases, and 1 base stayed unmatched. CDR1 is SGHAT, CDR2 FQNNGV, per germline. TCRdb keeps only in-frame clones here, not all; method: immunoSEQ multiplex PCR. The sample has 150,000 to 200,000 clones, just under 85% seen once; the top ten hold approximately 2.4%. The receptor's source is a man aged 25-40 years in good health and CMV-seropositive. Sequencing was carried out using PBMCs. The rearrangement uses TRBV11-2 and TRBJ2-2, with 11 bases fitting TRBD2. The chain's CDR3 is CASSLATSGAGELFF. The CDR3 DNA reads TGTGCCAGCAGCTTAGCGACTAGCGGGGCCGGGGAGCTGTTTTTT.